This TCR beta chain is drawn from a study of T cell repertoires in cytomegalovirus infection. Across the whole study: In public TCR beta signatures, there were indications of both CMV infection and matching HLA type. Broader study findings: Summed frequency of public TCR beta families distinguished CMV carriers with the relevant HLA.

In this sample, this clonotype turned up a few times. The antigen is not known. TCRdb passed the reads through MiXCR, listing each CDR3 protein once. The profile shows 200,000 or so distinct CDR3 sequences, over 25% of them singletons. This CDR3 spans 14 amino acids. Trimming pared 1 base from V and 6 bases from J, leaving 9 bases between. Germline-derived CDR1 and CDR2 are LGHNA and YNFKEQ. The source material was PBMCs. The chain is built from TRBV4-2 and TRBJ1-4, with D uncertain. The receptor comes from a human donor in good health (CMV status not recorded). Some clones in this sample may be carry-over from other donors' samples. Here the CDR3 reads CASSQGPADEKLFF. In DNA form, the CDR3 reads TGTGCCAGCAGCCAAGGACCCGCGGATGAAAAACTGTTTTTT.